One and the same sample provided the 15 T cell receptor beta chains below, sequenced in a study of T-cell memory formation after mild COVID-19. TCRdb re-derived calls from the 5' RACE reads in MiXCR, one entry per CDR3 protein. The sample holds about 340,000 distinct CDR3 sequences, approximately 15% seen once. Sequences were obtained from PBMCs or a T cell subset sorted from them (not recorded which). The source is a man between 18 and 35 years old who had mild COVID-19 (a few samples of this study predate the infection). Cell type and time point are not known.

Many counts were recorded for this clonotype. This chain links TRBV5-1 with TRBJ2-1; 9 nucleotides line up with TRBD1. In germline, CDR1 is SGHRS, CDR2 YFSETQ. CDR3 length equals 15 residues. The trim removed 2 bases at V and 6 bases at J, leaving 6 bases unmatched. CDR3 DNA: TGCGCCAGCAGCTTTACGGGACAGGGTATCAATGAGCAGTTCTTC. Amino acids: CASSFTGQGINEQFF. Together with reference TRBV5-1 and TRBJ2-1, the CDR3 gives the full variable domain: KAGVTQTPRYLIKTRGQQVTLSCSPISGHRSVSWYQQTPGQGLQFLFEYFSETQRNKGNFPGRFSGRQFSNSRSEMNVSTLELGDSALYLCASSFTGQGINEQFFGPGTRLTVL.

V gene TRBV20-1 combines with J gene TRBJ2-1; 14 nucleotides align to TRBD2. Germline CDR1 reads DFQATT; CDR2 reads SNEGSKA (reference sequence). The CDR3 consists of 15 residues. Losses at the gene ends were 3 bases for V and 10 bases for J; bases not matched to a gene: 8. CDR3 DNA: TGCAGTGCTAGTGCCGGGACTAGCGGGAGTAGCGAGCAGTTCTTC. Amino acid sequence: CSASAGTSGSSEQFF.

The CDR3 nucleotides are TGCGCCACCTCAGCGGGCCCCCCGCCCGGGGAGCTGTTTTTT. As protein: CATSAGPPPGELFF. V gene TRBV10-1 combines with J gene TRBJ2-2; D may be TRBD2 (6 bases). Germline V CDR1 and CDR2: WNHNN, SYGVQD (reference sequence). CDR3 length: 14 residues. The V and J ends lost 10 bases and 6 bases respectively, with 18 bases between them.

This clonotype showed up many times. The gene calls are TRBV5-1 and TRBJ2-3, with 10 bases lining up with TRBD2. The CDR3 is made up of 16 amino acids. Losses at the gene ends were 5 bases for V and 3 bases for J; bases not matched to a gene: 9. CDR1 SGHRS and CDR2 YFSETQ come from the germline V gene. This CDR3 reads CASSPQRGGSTDTQYF. The DNA of the CDR3 is TGCGCCAGCAGTCCTCAGCGGGGGGGTTCGACAGATACGCAGTATTTT.

This clonotype was seen a handful of times. The V call is TRBV7-6, the J call TRBJ2-3, with TRBD2 identical over 7 bases. Germline assignment: CDR1 SGHVS and CDR2 FNYEAQ. CDR3 length: 17 residues. Trimming cost V 5 bases and J 2 bases; bases outside gene matches: 13. CDR3 DNA: TGTGCCAGCAGCGACACCCAAGGGGCGGGGGACACAGATACGCAGTATTTT. Encoded protein: CASSDTQGAGDTDTQYF.

This clonotype was seen a handful of times. This chain links TRBV4-3 with TRBJ2-2, with D hard to call. Germline V gene sequence: CDR1 LGHNA, CDR2 YSLEER. This CDR3 spans 14 amino acids. The V gene lost 0 bases and the J gene lost 6 bases, with 8 bases spanning the gap. The CDR3 region is CASSQEIGPGELFF. The DNA of the CDR3 is TGCGCCAGCAGCCAAGAAATAGGGCCCGGGGAGCTGTTTTTT.

CDR3 sequence: CASSPGLAGTNEQFF. The CDR3 nucleotides read TGTGCCAGCAGCCCGGGACTAGCGGGGACTAATGAGCAGTTCTTC. This chain uses TRBV12-3 or TRBV12-4 with TRBJ2-1, with 13 nucleotides matching TRBD2. V shed 6 bases and J 7 bases; nucleotides not matched to a gene: 6. The CDR3 is made up of 15 amino acids.

The chain carries TRBV19 and TRBJ2-4; 9 nucleotides agree with TRBD1. The CDR3 extends over 14 amino acids. The V segment lost 3 bases and the J segment 10 bases; nucleotides outside the gene matches: 7. Germline V gives CDR1 LNHDA, CDR2 SQIVND (reference sequence). CDR3 sequence: CASSIRDREDIQYF. DNA for the CDR3: TGTGCCAGTAGTATTCGGGACAGGGAGGATATTCAGTACTTC.

The rearrangement joins TRBV6-5 to TRBJ2-7; 8 bases match TRBD2. The CDR3 totals 16 residues. Germline V gene sequence: CDR1 MNHEY, CDR2 SVGAGI. Trimming removed 0 bases from V and 3 bases from J; junction bases left unmatched: 7. DNA for the CDR3: TGTGCCAGCAGTTACTCGTCCAGCGGGGGTCTCTACGAGCAGTACTTC. It codes for CASSYSSSGGLYEQYF.

This clonotype was seen many times. V and J are TRBV15 and TRBJ2-1; 10 bases fit TRBD2. The J segment lost 6 bases and the V segment lost 3 bases, leaving 8 bases of the junction unmatched. The CDR3 covers 16 residues. Germline assignment: CDR1 LNHNV and CDR2 YYDKDF (reference sequence). The CDR3 DNA reads as TGTGCCACCAGCAGGCGGGGAGCGGGGGGGGTCAATGAGCAGTTCTTC. Residues: CATSRRGAGGVNEQFF.

The V call is TRBV15, the J call TRBJ1-2; D is uncertain. The CDR3 runs 13 residues. The V end lost 0 bases, the J end lost 4 bases, and 6 bases lay between the germline ends. Germline V gives CDR1 LNHNV, CDR2 YYDKDF (reference sequence). The CDR3 DNA reads TGTGCCACCAGCAGAGATTTGGCCTATGGCTACACCTTC. It encodes CATSRDLAYGYTF.

The rearrangement links TRBV20-1 to TRBJ2-4; 8 bases match TRBD1. The V gene end was trimmed by 5 bases and the J gene end by 10 bases; junction bases not matched to a gene: 7. Looked up from germline, CDR1 is DFQATT and CDR2 is SNEGSKA (reference sequence). This CDR3 is 12 amino acids long. The CDR3 sequence: CSALDRAGIQYF. The CDR3 nucleotides read TGCAGTGCTTTGGACAGGGCTGGGATTCAGTACTTC.

The chain is built from TRBV6-2 or TRBV6-3 and TRBJ1-6, with D possibly matching TRBD1 (5 bases). The CDR3 runs 14 residues. V lost 6 bases and J 6 bases, leaving 12 bases between the germline ends. Germline V gene lookup returns CDR1 MNHEY and CDR2 SVGEGT. The DNA for the CDR3 is TGTGCCAGCAGACTACAGGTCCCTAATTCACCCCTCCACTTT. It specifies CASRLQVPNSPLHF.

This clonotype was observed a few times. The CDR3 nucleotides read TGTGCCAGCTCACCAATCAGTGTCGAGCAGTTCTTC. Translation gives CASSPISVEQFF. The chain recombines TRBV18 with TRBJ2-1; D unclear. Per the germline V gene, CDR1 is KGHSH and CDR2 is LQKENI. V gave up 2 bases and J gave up 10 bases, with 9 bases separating them. This CDR3 has 12 amino acids.

The chain couples TRBV9 to TRBJ2-1; 8 bases agree with TRBD1. The V and J ends lost 4 bases and 4 bases, in that order; junction bases with no gene match: 7. Germline V gives CDR1 SGDLS, CDR2 YYNGEE. This CDR3 has 15 residues. This chain's CDR3 is CASSPVGQEYNEQFF. The CDR3 DNA follows: TGTGCCAGCAGCCCGGTGGGACAGGAGTACAATGAGCAGTTCTTC.